The 30 T cell receptor beta chains listed next were all sequenced from one sample in a study of regulatory T cells in long-lasting Graves disease. The authors built TCR beta libraries using iRepertoire HTBI primers and Arm-PCR of CDR3 regions. A single record per CDR3 protein comes from TCRdb applying MiXCR to the multiplex PCR reads. The table has about 400,000 distinct CDR3 sequences, about 15% seen once. Time point defined: newly diagnosed GD, antithyroid drugs for less than 3 months. The TCR library was made from RNA that had been extracted from PBMCs in TRIzol. These same records also appear under a second study, on T cells in Graves' hyperthyroidism and ophthalmopathy.

The sequences come from peripheral blood mononuclear cells (PBMCs), collected at new diagnosis, from a patient treated with antithyroid drugs. Source of these receptors: a woman aged 40-49 years with Graves disease.

There are many counts of this clonotype. The chain joins TRBV27 to TRBJ2-1, with 12 bases fitting TRBD2. The length of the CDR3 is 15 residues. Germline values: CDR1 MNHEY, CDR2 SMNVEV (reference sequence). V lost 6 bases, J lost 7 bases, and 7 bases stayed unmatched. In DNA form, the CDR3 reads TGTGCCAGCAGCCCGCTAGCGGGAGGGAGGAATGAGCAGTTCTTC. It encodes CASSPLAGGRNEQFF.

This clonotype has more than one count but fewer than ten. This chain connects TRBV4-1 to TRBJ2-1, with D possibly being TRBD2 (5 bases). The CDR3 loop spans 15 amino acids. V dropped 1 base and J dropped 4 bases, with 11 bases sitting between them. Germline CDR1 MGHRA, CDR2 YSYEKL. The CDR3 region is CASSQGPGGYNEQFF. CDR3 DNA: TGCGCCAGCAGCCAAGGTCCAGGCGGGTACAATGAGCAGTTCTTC.

This clonotype was counted a few times. V gene TRBV5-6 combines with J gene TRBJ1-2; D may be TRBD1 (5 bases). This CDR3 is 12 amino acids long. V was clipped by 0 bases and J by 7 bases, with 7 bases between them. The germline CDR1 and CDR2 sequences are SGHDT and YYEEEE. This CDR3 is CASSLADSGYTF. CDR3 in DNA: TGTGCCAGCAGCTTGGCCGACAGTGGCTACACCTTC. The complete variable domain, with remaining parts taken from reference TRBV5-6 and TRBJ1-2, reads DAGVTQSPTHLIKTRGQQVTLRCSPKSGHDTVSWYQQALGQGPQFIFQYYEEEERQRGNFPDRFSGHQFPNYSSELNVNALLLGDSALYLCASSLADSGYTFGSGTRLTVV.

This clonotype has a count of ten or more. The chain is built from TRBV11-1 and TRBJ2-1; D gene ambiguous. CDR3 size: 13 residues. V was cut by 5 bases and J by 7 bases, with 12 bases left in between. The V gene's germline CDR1 is SGHAT and CDR2 FQDESV (reference sequence). The CDR3 DNA sequence: TGTGCCAGCAGCCCCCGGGCGGCTAATGAGCAGTTCTTC. Amino acid sequence: CASSPRAANEQFF.

Of note for this clonotype: A far bigger clonotype differs at one base, so this is likely a read error. V gene TRBV6-5 combines with J gene TRBJ2-7; TRBD1 agrees at 7 bases. This CDR3 is built from 14 residues. The germline V gene encodes CDR1 MNHEY and CDR2 SVGAGI. The CDR3 loop is CASSDSGTVYEQYF. The CDR3 bases are TGTGCCAGCAGTGACTCGGGGACAGTCTACGAGCAGTACTTC.

V usage is TRBV7-8 and J usage is TRBJ2-1; the match to TRBD2 covers 7 bases. The CDR3 loop spans 17 amino acids. In germline, CDR1 is SGHVS, CDR2 FQNEAQ. The J segment lost 5 bases and the V segment lost 1 base, leaving 11 bases of the junction unmatched. As DNA, the CDR3 is TGTGCCAGCAGCTTAGAAGTGGTAGCGGGCAGAGACAATGAGCAGTTCTTC. As protein: CASSLEVVAGRDNEQFF. Combining the CDR3 with reference TRBV7-8 and TRBJ2-1 gives the whole variable domain GAGVSQSPRYKVAKRGQDVALRCDPISGHVSLFWYQQALGQGPEFLTYFQNEAQLDKSGLPSDRFFAERPEGSVSTLKIQRTQQEDSAVYLCASSLEVVAGRDNEQFFGPGTRLTVL.

This clonotype was detected many times. The genes are TRBV12-3 or TRBV12-4 and TRBJ1-4, with TRBD1 identical over 8 bases. This CDR3 is 16 amino acids long. Germline trimming cut 2 bases from V and 0 bases from J; bases unmatched to any gene: 2. The CDR3 region is CASSLQGAATNEKLFF. The CDR3 bases are TGTGCCAGCAGTTTACAGGGGGCCGCAACTAATGAAAAACTGTTTTTT.

Points on this clonotype: In this CDR3 the conserved last residue, phenylalanine or tryptophan, is missing, so a read error is likely. CDR3 nucleotide sequence: TGTGCCAGCAGCCCCGGGACTAGCGGGAACAATGAGCAGTTCGTC. This translates into CASSPGTSGNNEQFV. The chain employs TRBV14 and TRBJ2-1; 13 bases align to TRBD2. In germline, CDR1 is SGHDN, CDR2 FVKESK. The V segment lost 4 bases and the J segment 5 bases; nucleotides outside the gene matches: 2. The CDR3 totals 15 residues.

Note on this clonotype: A junction boundary mismatches the germline segment, possibly from a read error. The rearrangement joins TRBV18 to TRBJ1-1; 8 positions match TRBD1. The CDR3 sequence is 15 residues long. Germline values: CDR1 KGHSH, CDR2 LQKENI. The CDR3 coding sequence is TGTGGCAGCTCACCACCGTCAGCGATGGGACAGGCCCTTTGCTTT. This sequence encodes CGSSPPSAMGQALCF.

This clonotype has a count of ten or more. CDR3 sequence: CASSKRSAGQNIQYF. CDR3 sequence (DNA): TGTGCCAGCAGCAAACGTTCGGCAGGCCAAAACATTCAGTACTTC. The chain carries TRBV7-2 and TRBJ2-4; D remains unclear. In germline, CDR1 is SGHTA, CDR2 FQGNSA. This CDR3 spans 15 amino acids. The V end was cut by 5 bases, the J end by 5 bases, with 16 bases between.

This rearrangement joins TRBV15 to TRBJ2-4; 8 nucleotides match TRBD1. The CDR3 length is 15 residues. Germline lookup yields CDR1 LNHNV and CDR2 YYDKDF (reference sequence). With 1 base clipped from V and 4 bases from J, the junction kept 3 bases outside the gene matches. CDR3 loop: CATSRAGTGKNIQYF. The CDR3 DNA reads as TGTGCCACCAGCAGAGCCGGGACAGGAAAAAACATTCAGTACTTC.

There are many counts of this clonotype. The chain employs TRBV6-2 or TRBV6-3 and TRBJ1-5; TRBD1 agrees at 9 bases. CDR3 length equals 14 residues. The V gene end was trimmed by 2 bases and the J gene end by 6 bases; junction bases not matched to a gene: 2. Germline CDR1 MNHEY, CDR2 SVGEGT. The CDR3 DNA reads TGTGCCAGCAGTTACGGGGACAGGGTTCAGCCCCAGCATTTT. As protein: CASSYGDRVQPQHF.

CDR3 sequence (DNA): TGTGCCAGCAGCGCTAGCGGGTTGGAGACCCAGTACTTC. Amino acid sequence: CASSASGLETQYF. The chain joins TRBV3-1 to TRBJ2-5; 8 bases line up with TRBD2. With 5 bases clipped from V and 5 bases from J, the junction kept 4 bases outside the gene matches. CDR3 length: 13 residues. Germline assignment: CDR1 LGHDT and CDR2 YNNKEL (reference sequence).

The rearrangement uses TRBV14 and TRBJ2-3, with D hard to call. Germline V lookup: CDR1 SGHDN, CDR2 FVKESK. The CDR3 has 16 amino acids. Trimming removed 4 bases at V and 1 base at J, with 15 bases between. CDR3 loop: CASSPKPAVGTDTQYF. In DNA form, the CDR3 reads TGTGCCAGCAGCCCTAAACCGGCGGTTGGCACAGATACGCAGTATTTT.

This clonotype was recorded at least ten times. V is TRBV6-5 and J is TRBJ1-5; 8 bases align to TRBD1. Per the germline V gene, CDR1 is MNHEY and CDR2 is SVGAGI. This CDR3 has 19 amino acids. The V gene end was trimmed by 4 bases and the J gene end by 0 bases; junction bases not matched to a gene: 14. The CDR3 DNA is TGTGCCAGCAGTTCGAGAATTCCGGGACAGGTGTATAGCAATCAGCCCCAGCATTTT. This encodes CASSSRIPGQVYSNQPQHF.

The table lists this clonotype with a few counts. The CDR3 is CASSQGGTATGANVLTF. DNA for the CDR3: TGTGCCAGCAGCCAAGGAGGGACAGCTACCGGGGCCAACGTCCTGACTTTC. This chain joins TRBV4-2 and TRBJ2-6, with 7 bases aligning to TRBD1. This CDR3 is 17 amino acids long. Germline-derived CDR1 and CDR2 are LGHNA and YNFKEQ. V trimming: 1 base; J trimming: 4 bases; junction bases outside the gene matches: 7.

V and J are TRBV7-9 and TRBJ2-1; the match to TRBD1 covers 7 bases. Germline V lookup: CDR1 SEHNR, CDR2 FQNEAQ (reference sequence). The V and J ends lost 4 bases and 0 bases, in that order; junction bases with no gene match: 6. The CDR3 runs to 16 residues. The CDR3 bases are TGTGCCAGCAGCTCAATGACAGGGCGCTCCTACAATGAGCAGTTCTTC. Its protein product is CASSSMTGRSYNEQFF. The whole variable domain, filled in from reference TRBV7-9 and TRBJ2-1, reads DTGVSQNPRHKITKRGQNVTFRCDPISEHNRLYWYRQTLGQGPEFLTYFQNEAQLEKSRLLSDRFSAERPKGSFSTLEIQRTEQGDSAMYLCASSSMTGRSYNEQFFGPGTRLTVL.

This clonotype came up many times. The chain links TRBV24-1 to TRBJ2-5; possibly TRBD1 or TRBD2 for D (7 bases each). Germline V gene lookup returns CDR1 KGHDR and CDR2 SFDVKD. The CDR3 has 15 residues. V dropped 4 bases and J dropped 1 base, with 12 bases sitting between them. The chain's CDR3 is CATSDPRGGQETQYF. In nucleotides, the CDR3 is TGTGCCACCAGTGACCCCAGGGGGGGCCAAGAGACCCAGTACTTC.

This clonotype was detected many times. The rearrangement links TRBV5-6 to TRBJ1-1, with no clear D. Trimming shortened V by 0 bases and J by 10 bases, and 13 bases separated the two germline ends. Germline lookup yields CDR1 SGHDT and CDR2 YYEEEE. This CDR3 spans 13 amino acids. This CDR3 reads CASSLGDTSPAFF. The CDR3 region has the DNA TGTGCCAGCAGCTTGGGAGACACCTCCCCAGCTTTCTTT.

This chain links TRBV25-1 with TRBJ1-2, with a possible D match to TRBD1 (5 bases). Looked up from germline, CDR1 is MGHDK and CDR2 is SYGVNS. The CDR3 extends over 13 amino acids. V lost 7 bases and J lost 4, with 13 bases in between. The CDR3 region has the DNA TGTGCCAGCACGCGGGACGGCAGCTATGGCTACACCTTC. Amino acids: CASTRDGSYGYTF.

This clonotype was counted between two and nine times. This chain uses TRBV9 with TRBJ1-5; D possibly corresponds to TRBD1 (5 bases). The CDR3 is 15 residues long. Trimming removed 4 bases from V and 9 bases from J, with 20 bases in between. CDR1 and CDR2 (germline): SGDLS, YYNGEE. CDR3 region: CASSRDQGAGWPQHF. DNA of the CDR3: TGTGCCAGCAGCCGGGACCAAGGGGCTGGTTGGCCCCAGCATTTT.

This clonotype was detected ten times or more. This sequence joins TRBV27 and TRBJ1-2; D is unclear. Germline V CDR1 and CDR2: MNHEY, SMNVEV (reference sequence). The V and J ends lost 5 bases and 0 bases respectively, with 10 bases between them. The CDR3 consists of 14 residues. The CDR3 here is CASSPRLANYGYTF. The CDR3 DNA follows: TGTGCCAGCAGTCCGCGACTGGCTAACTATGGCTACACCTTC.

This clonotype was found many times. V is TRBV14 and J is TRBJ2-7; D unresolved. The V gene lost 1 base and the J gene lost 3 bases, with 13 bases spanning the gap. Germline V gene data show CDR1 as SGHDN and CDR2 as FVKESK. The CDR3 contains 15 residues. The CDR3 DNA reads TGTGCCAGCAGCCAAGCCGGGTACCTCGGCTACGAGCAGTACTTC. It encodes CASSQAGYLGYEQYF.

The chain has TRBV30 and TRBJ1-1; the match to TRBD1 covers 8 bases. V lost 3 bases and J lost 8; bases outside the gene matches: 5. The germline V gene has CDR1 GTSNPN and CDR2 SVGIG (reference sequence). The CDR3 has 12 amino acids. The DNA for the CDR3 is TGTGCCTGGAGGGCAGGGGGCGTGGAAGCTTTCTTT. Translation: CAWRAGGVEAFF.

This clonotype was counted at least ten times. V is TRBV12-3 or TRBV12-4 and J is TRBJ1-1; 9 positions match TRBD1. CDR3 length: 15 residues. Trimming at V came to 3 bases and at J to 6 bases, leaving 8 bases not matched to a gene. The CDR3 here is CASSFLGTGSSEAFF. The DNA for the CDR3 is TGTGCCAGCAGTTTCCTAGGGACAGGGAGTTCTGAAGCTTTCTTT.

The chain combines TRBV9 with TRBJ2-7; D not certain. Germline-derived CDR1 and CDR2 are SGDLS and YYNGEE. V was cut by 0 bases and J by 3 bases, with 13 bases left in between. This CDR3 is 15 amino acids long. CDR3 DNA: TGTGCCAGCAGCGTAGAGAACAGATTCATCTACGAGCAGTACTTC. Translation gives CASSVENRFIYEQYF.

This clonotype was recorded a few times. The V gene is TRBV7-2, the J gene TRBJ2-7, with D possibly matching TRBD2 (5 bases). Germline V gene lookup returns CDR1 SGHTA and CDR2 FQGNSA. V was trimmed by 3 bases and J by 5 bases, leaving 11 bases between them. This CDR3 is built from 13 residues. DNA for the CDR3: TGTGCCAGCAGCTTTACTAGACTAAACGAGCAGTACTTC. This sequence encodes CASSFTRLNEQYF.

The chain uses TRBV7-9 and TRBJ2-7; 9 bases are a match to TRBD2. After removal of 7 bases from V and 12 bases from J, the junction contained 10 bases not matched to a gene. Germline loops: CDR1 SEHNR, CDR2 FQNEAQ (reference sequence). This CDR3 contains 12 residues. CDR3 DNA sequence: TGTGCCAGCATCCTATCTGGCGGGAGGGTGTACTTC. Encoded protein: CASILSGGRVYF.

The sample holds many counts of this clonotype. The chain joins TRBV19 to TRBJ2-2; 9 bases are a match to TRBD1. The J segment lost 5 bases and the V segment lost 7 bases, leaving 8 bases of the junction unmatched. The length of the CDR3 is 15 residues. Germline CDR1 is LNHDA and CDR2 is SQIVND (reference sequence). CDR3 sequence: CASTPRDRATGELFF. The CDR3 DNA reads as TGTGCCAGTACCCCCCGGGACAGGGCGACCGGGGAGCTGTTTTTT.

In this sample, this clonotype turned up many times. The chain recombines TRBV27 with TRBJ1-2; TRBD1 might be the D (6 bases). Germline lookup yields CDR1 MNHEY and CDR2 SMNVEV (reference sequence). This CDR3 region has 16 residues. V dropped 2 bases and J dropped 5 bases, with 18 bases sitting between them. This CDR3 is CASSLGGQRGGYGYTF. The CDR3 region has the DNA TGTGCCAGCAGTTTAGGGGGTCAGAGGGGGGGTTATGGCTACACCTTC.